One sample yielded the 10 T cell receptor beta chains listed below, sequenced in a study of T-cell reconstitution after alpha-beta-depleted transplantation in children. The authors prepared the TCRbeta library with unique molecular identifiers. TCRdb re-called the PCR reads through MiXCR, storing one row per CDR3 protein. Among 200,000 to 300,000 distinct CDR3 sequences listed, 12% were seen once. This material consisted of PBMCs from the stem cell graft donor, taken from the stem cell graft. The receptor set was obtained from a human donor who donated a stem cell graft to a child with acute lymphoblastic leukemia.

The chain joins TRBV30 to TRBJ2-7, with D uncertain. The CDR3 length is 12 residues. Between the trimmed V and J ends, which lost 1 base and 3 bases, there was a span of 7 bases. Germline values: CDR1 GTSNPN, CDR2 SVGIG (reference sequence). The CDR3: CAWSEQFYEQYF. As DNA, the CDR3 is TGTGCCTGGAGTGAACAGTTCTACGAGCAGTACTTC.

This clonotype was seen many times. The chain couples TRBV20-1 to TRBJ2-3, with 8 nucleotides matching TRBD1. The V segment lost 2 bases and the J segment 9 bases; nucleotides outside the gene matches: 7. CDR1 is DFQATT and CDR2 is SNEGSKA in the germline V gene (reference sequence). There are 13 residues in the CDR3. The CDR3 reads CSARPGQAVTQYF. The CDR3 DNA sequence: TGCAGTGCTAGACCGGGACAGGCCGTAACGCAGTATTTT.

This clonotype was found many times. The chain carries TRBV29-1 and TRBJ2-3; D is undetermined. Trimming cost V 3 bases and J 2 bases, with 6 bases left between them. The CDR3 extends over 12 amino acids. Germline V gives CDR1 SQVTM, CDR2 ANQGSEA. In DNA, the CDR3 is TGCAGCGTTGACGGATACACAGATACGCAGTATTTT. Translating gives CSVDGYTDTQYF.

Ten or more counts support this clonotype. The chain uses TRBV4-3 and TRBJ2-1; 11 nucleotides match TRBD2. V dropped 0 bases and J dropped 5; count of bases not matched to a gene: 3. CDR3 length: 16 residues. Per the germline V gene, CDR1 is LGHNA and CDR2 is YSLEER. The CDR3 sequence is CASSQDGLAGDNEQFF. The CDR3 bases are TGCGCCAGCAGCCAAGATGGACTAGCGGGTGACAATGAGCAGTTCTTC.

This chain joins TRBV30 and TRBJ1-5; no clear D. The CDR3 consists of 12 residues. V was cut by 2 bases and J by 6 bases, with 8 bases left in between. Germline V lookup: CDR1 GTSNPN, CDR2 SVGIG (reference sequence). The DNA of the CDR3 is TGTGCCTGGAGTCCGCGGGGTCAGCCCCAGCATTTT. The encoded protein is CAWSPRGQPQHF.

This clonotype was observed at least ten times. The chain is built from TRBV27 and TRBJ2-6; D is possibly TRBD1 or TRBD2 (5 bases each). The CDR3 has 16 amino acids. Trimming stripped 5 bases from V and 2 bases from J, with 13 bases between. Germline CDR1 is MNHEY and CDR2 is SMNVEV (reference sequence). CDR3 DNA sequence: TGTGCCAGCAGTCTCAGAGGGACGGCTGGGGCCAACGTCCTGACTTTC. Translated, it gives CASSLRGTAGANVLTF.

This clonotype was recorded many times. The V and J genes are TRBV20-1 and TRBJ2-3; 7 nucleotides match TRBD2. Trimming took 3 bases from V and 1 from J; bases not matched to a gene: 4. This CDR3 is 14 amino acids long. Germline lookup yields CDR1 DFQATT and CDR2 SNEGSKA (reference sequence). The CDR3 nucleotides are TGCAGTGCTAGCCAAGCGGGACGCACAGATACGCAGTATTTT. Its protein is CSASQAGRTDTQYF.

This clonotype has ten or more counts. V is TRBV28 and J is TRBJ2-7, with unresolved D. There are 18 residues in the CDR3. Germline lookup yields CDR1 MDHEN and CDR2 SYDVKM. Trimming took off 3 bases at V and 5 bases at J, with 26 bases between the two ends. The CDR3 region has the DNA TGTGCCAGCAGTTTCCGGGCCCACTCGACCGAGGTGGATCACGAGCAGTACTTC. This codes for CASSFRAHSTEVDHEQYF. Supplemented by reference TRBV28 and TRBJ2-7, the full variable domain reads DVKVTQSSRYLVKRTGEKVFLECVQDMDHENMFWYRQDPGLGLRLIYFSYDVKMKEKGDIPEGYSVSREKKERFSLILESASTNQTSMYLCASSFRAHSTEVDHEQYFGPGTRLTVT.

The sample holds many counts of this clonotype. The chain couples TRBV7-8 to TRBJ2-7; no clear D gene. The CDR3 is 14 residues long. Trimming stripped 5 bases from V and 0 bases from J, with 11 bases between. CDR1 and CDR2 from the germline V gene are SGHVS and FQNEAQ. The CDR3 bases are TGTGCCAGCAGCAGAGACCCCATCTCCTACGAGCAGTACTTC. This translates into CASSRDPISYEQYF. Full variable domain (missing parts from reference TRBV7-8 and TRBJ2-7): GAGVSQSPRYKVAKRGQDVALRCDPISGHVSLFWYQQALGQGPEFLTYFQNEAQLDKSGLPSDRFFAERPEGSVSTLKIQRTQQEDSAVYLCASSRDPISYEQYFGPGTRLTVT.

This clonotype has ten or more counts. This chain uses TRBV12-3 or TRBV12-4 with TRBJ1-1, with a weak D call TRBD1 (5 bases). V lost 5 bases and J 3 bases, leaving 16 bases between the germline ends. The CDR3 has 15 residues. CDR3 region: CASSPYRDEHTEAFF. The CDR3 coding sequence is TGTGCCAGCAGTCCCTACCGGGACGAACACACTGAAGCTTTCTTT.